The 25 T cell receptor beta chains below were found in one sample sequenced in a study of cytomegalovirus exposure and HLA in healthy donors. Primers for the PCR totalled 60 Vbeta and 13 Jbeta. The table came from immunoSEQ multiplex PCR; TCRdb's copy has only in-frame clones and leaves some out. Of approximately 170,000 clones in the sample, 77% were seen once. Input material: PBMCs. Source of these receptors: a woman in her thirties or forties in good health and CMV-seropositive.

This clone was detected a few times. The V call is TRBV10-1, the J call TRBJ2-4; 10 bases agree with TRBD2. This CDR3 region has 15 residues. V shed 6 bases, J shed 9 bases, and the junction held 11 bases outside the gene matches. Germline lookup yields CDR1 WNHNN and CDR2 SYGVQD (reference sequence). The CDR3 DNA reads as TGCGCCAGCAGCGAGAGTAGCGGGGGGCTACGCATTCAGTACTTC. The encoded protein is CASSESSGGLRIQYF.

The CDR3 protein is CASSFGYEQYF. The CDR3 bases are TGTGCCAGCAGCTTCGGGTACGAGCAGTACTTC. The rearrangement uses TRBV5-6 and TRBJ2-7; no clear D gene. Germline V gene lookup returns CDR1 SGHDT and CDR2 YYEEEE. The germline V and J ends were trimmed by 2 bases and 4 bases, with 4 bases remaining between them. CDR3 size: 11 residues.

This clone was seen only once. V gene TRBV2 combines with J gene TRBJ1-1, with 7 nucleotides matching TRBD1. Germline V gene sequence: CDR1 SNHLY, CDR2 FYNNEI. After removal of 8 bases from V and 5 bases from J, the junction contained 5 bases not matched to a gene. This CDR3 has 12 residues. The CDR3 DNA reads as TGTGCCAGCGGGGACAGTTGGACTGAAGCTTTCTTT. This translates into CASGDSWTEAFF.

The genes are TRBV30 and TRBJ2-7; 14 bases match TRBD2. Germline V gives CDR1 GTSNPN, CDR2 SVGIG (reference sequence). V trimming: 1 base; J trimming: 4 bases; junction bases outside the gene matches: 0. The CDR3 has 14 amino acids. The CDR3 sequence is CAWSGLAGGYEQYF. The CDR3 coding sequence is TGTGCCTGGAGTGGACTAGCGGGGGGGTACGAGCAGTACTTC.

The CDR3 spells CASSLGPSSGNTIYF. CDR3 nucleotides: TGTGCCAGCAGCTTGGGGCCGTCCTCTGGAAACACCATATATTTT. V gene TRBV5-6 combines with J gene TRBJ1-3, with D uncertain. Germline-derived CDR1 and CDR2 are SGHDT and YYEEEE. The CDR3 is 15 residues long. V dropped 0 bases and J dropped 0 bases, with 7 bases sitting between them. The entire variable domain, with the rest obtained from reference TRBV5-6 and TRBJ1-3, is as follows: DAGVTQSPTHLIKTRGQQVTLRCSPKSGHDTVSWYQQALGQGPQFIFQYYEEEERQRGNFPDRFSGHQFPNYSSELNVNALLLGDSALYLCASSLGPSSGNTIYFGEGSWLTVV.

The chain combines TRBV7-9 with TRBJ2-7, with TRBD1 identical over 8 bases. Germline V gene data show CDR1 as SEHNR and CDR2 as FQNEAQ (reference sequence). Trimming took 3 bases from V and 6 from J; bases not matched to a gene: 4. The CDR3 consists of 13 residues. The DNA for the CDR3 is TGTGCCAGCAGCTTCGGACAGGGCGTCGAGCAGTACTTC. Translating it yields CASSFGQGVEQYF.

V usage is TRBV6-5 and J usage is TRBJ1-1; tentatively, D is TRBD1 (5 bases). Trimming removed 0 bases from V and 5 bases from J, with 13 bases in between. This CDR3 is built from 15 residues. Germline values: CDR1 MNHEY, CDR2 SVGAGI. CDR3 in amino acids: CASSYSGRALTEAFF. As DNA, the CDR3 is TGTGCCAGCAGTTACTCCGGCAGGGCGTTGACTGAAGCTTTCTTT.

The gene calls are TRBV19 and TRBJ1-2; 9 nucleotides agree with TRBD1. Germline V CDR1 and CDR2: LNHDA, SQIVND (reference sequence). Losses at the gene ends were 5 bases for V and 3 bases for J; bases not matched to a gene: 7. This CDR3 contains 15 residues. CDR3 in DNA: TGTGCCAGTAGTTCACGGGACAGGGAAGACTATGGCTACACCTTC. Its translation is CASSSRDREDYGYTF.

V usage is TRBV2 and J usage is TRBJ1-5; D gene unclear. CDR1 is SNHLY, CDR2 FYNNEI, per germline. V was shortened by 6 bases and J by 1 base, with 4 bases between the two germline ends. CDR3 length: 12 amino acids. The CDR3 sequence is CASSLSNQPQHF. The CDR3 DNA follows: TGTGCCAGCAGCCTCAGCAATCAGCCCCAGCATTTT. Based on the CDR3 plus reference TRBV2 and TRBJ1-5, the full variable domain is EPEVTQTPSHQVTQMGQEVILRCVPISNHLYFYWYRQILGQKVEFLVSFYNNEISEKSEIFDDQFSVERPDGSNFTLKIRSTKLEDSAMYFCASSLSNQPQHFGDGTRLSIL.

The rearrangement joins TRBV2 to TRBJ2-5; 7 bases fit TRBD2. Germline CDR1 and CDR2: SNHLY and FYNNEI. V lost 6 bases to trimming and J lost 4 bases; unmatched junction nucleotides: 5. CDR3 length: 13 residues. CDR3 region: CASRNGGTETQYF. CDR3 sequence (DNA): TGTGCCAGCAGGAACGGGGGGACAGAGACCCAGTACTTC.

The chain employs TRBV28 and TRBJ1-1; D call uncertain. Trimming removed 10 bases from V and 1 base from J, with 13 bases in between. The CDR3 has 13 amino acids. Per the germline V gene, CDR1 is MDHEN and CDR2 is SYDVKM. The CDR3 DNA is TGTGCCACGTGTAGGGAGACGAACACTGAAGCTTTCTTT. Protein: CATCRETNTEAFF. The full variable domain, in which reference TRBV28 and TRBJ1-1 provide the parts outside the CDR3, is DVKVTQSSRYLVKRTGEKVFLECVQDMDHENMFWYRQDPGLGLRLIYFSYDVKMKEKGDIPEGYSVSREKKERFSLILESASTNQTSMYLCATCRETNTEAFFGQGTRLTVV.

V is TRBV9 and J is TRBJ1-1; possible D gene TRBD1, 6 bases. This CDR3 is 15 amino acids long. Germline V CDR1 and CDR2: SGDLS, YYNGEE. Trimming removed 0 bases from V and 1 base from J, with 10 bases in between. The CDR3 is CASSVAAGENTEAFF. DNA for the CDR3: TGTGCCAGCAGCGTAGCGGCAGGGGAGAACACTGAAGCTTTCTTT.

This clone has only a few counts. The CDR3 protein is CASSLTGGYGYTF. The CDR3 region has the DNA TGTGCCAGCAGCCTAACAGGTGGCTATGGCTACACCTTC. The V call is TRBV28, the J call TRBJ1-2; D might be TRBD1 (5 bases). The V gene lost 6 bases and the J gene lost 4 bases, with 12 bases spanning the gap. Germline V gene data show CDR1 as MDHEN and CDR2 as SYDVKM. This CDR3 comprises 13 residues.

The rearrangement links TRBV10-3 to TRBJ2-5; D is uncertain. This CDR3 spans 12 amino acids. Germline CDR1 reads ENHRY; CDR2 reads SYGVKD. V lost 0 bases, J lost 5 bases, and 4 bases lay in between. CDR3 region: CAISESLETQYF. For the CDR3, the DNA is TGTGCCATCAGTGAGTCCTTGGAGACCCAGTACTTC.

The V and J genes are TRBV19 and TRBJ1-1, with D perhaps matching TRBD1 (5 bases). CDR3 size: 13 residues. Germline V gives CDR1 LNHDA, CDR2 SQIVND (reference sequence). Trimming removed 9 bases at V and 0 bases at J, with 11 bases between. CDR3 coding DNA: TGTGCCAGCGACGACAGAGTGAACACTGAAGCTTTCTTT. This translates into CASDDRVNTEAFF.

The chain combines TRBV27 with TRBJ2-7, with 8 nucleotides matching TRBD2. Germline lookup yields CDR1 MNHEY and CDR2 SMNVEV (reference sequence). V gave up 3 bases and J gave up 2 bases; unmatched junction bases: 3. The CDR3 is 14 amino acids. The CDR3 loop reads CASSFRGGPYEQYF. The CDR3, as DNA: TGTGCCAGCAGTTTCCGGGGGGGCCCCTACGAGCAGTACTTC.

The chain is built from TRBV5-1 and TRBJ2-7, with 10 bases that match TRBD1. This CDR3 contains 14 residues. V trimming: 4 bases; J trimming: 4 bases; junction bases outside the gene matches: 5. Germline assignment: CDR1 SGHRS and CDR2 YFSETQ. The CDR3 sequence: CASSTGQGIYEQYF. CDR3 bases: TGCGCCAGCAGCACGGGACAGGGGATATACGAGCAGTACTTC.

The gene calls are TRBV4-2 and TRBJ1-1; D possibly corresponds to TRBD1 (5 bases). Trimming removed 3 bases at V and 7 bases at J, with 9 bases between. The CDR3 totals 12 residues. CDR1 and CDR2 (germline): LGHNA, YNFKEQ. The CDR3 DNA reads as TGTGCCAGCAGCCAGTCGCAGGGTGAAGCTTTCTTT. It specifies CASSQSQGEAFF.

This clone was seen a handful of times. A junction end diverges from the germline sequence, so it may reflect a read error. The chain uses TRBV7-8 and TRBJ2-7; TRBD1 agrees at 8 bases. The germline gives CDR1 SGHVS, CDR2 FQNEAQ. The CDR3 length is 12 residues. The CDR3 DNA is TGTGCCAGCAGCCCTAGGACAGGGAGGTCCCACTTC. The encoded protein is CASSPRTGRSHF. The variable domain in full, completed from reference TRBV7-8 and TRBJ2-7, reads GAGVSQSPRYKVAKRGQDVALRCDPISGHVSLFWYQQALGQGPEFLTYFQNEAQLDKSGLPSDRFFAERPEGSVSTLKIQRTQQEDSAVYLCASSPRTGRSHFGPGTRLTVT.

This rearrangement joins TRBV6-1 to TRBJ1-3; tentatively, D is TRBD1 (6 bases). V lost 5 bases, J lost 2 bases, and 10 bases lay in between. CDR3 size: 14 residues. Germline loops: CDR1 MNHNS, CDR2 SASEGT. CDR3 sequence reads: CASSKGGAGNTIYF. The CDR3 DNA sequence: TGTGCCAGCAGTAAGGGGGGGGCTGGAAACACCATATATTTT.

The chain employs TRBV9 and TRBJ2-2, with 8 positions matching TRBD1. The CDR3 sequence is 16 residues long. Trimming at V came to 7 bases and at J to 0 bases, leaving 8 bases not matched to a gene. Germline CDR1 is SGDLS and CDR2 is YYNGEE. CDR3 in amino acids: CASAQGAFPNTGELFF. The CDR3, as DNA: TGTGCCAGCGCGCAGGGGGCCTTCCCGAACACCGGGGAGCTGTTTTTT.

The chain combines TRBV18 with TRBJ1-4; D unresolved. Looked up from germline, CDR1 is KGHSH and CDR2 is LQKENI. This CDR3 spans 17 amino acids. Trimming cost V 2 bases and J 8 bases, with 21 bases left between them. CDR3 residues: CASSPILKASSGEKLFF. As DNA, the CDR3 is TGTGCCAGCTCACCAATCCTTAAGGCCTCTTCGGGGGAAAAACTGTTTTTT.

This chain uses TRBV5-1 with TRBJ2-5; 12 bases fit TRBD2. Gene TRBJ2-7 matches the end of the DNA better, so the J call may be wrong. CDR3 length: 15 amino acids. The germline V gene has CDR1 SGHRS and CDR2 YFSETQ. The CDR3 bases are TGCGCCAGCAGCCCCTTGACTAGCGGGAGTTACGAGCAGTACTTC. It is translated as CASSPLTSGSYEQYF.

The chain couples TRBV7-9 to TRBJ2-4; 13 bases align to TRBD2. The CDR3 extends over 18 amino acids. Trimming took 5 bases from V and 0 from J; bases not matched to a gene: 7. Looked up from germline, CDR1 is SEHNR and CDR2 is FQNEAQ (reference sequence). The CDR3 reads CASSPRLAGGLAKNIQYF. The CDR3 DNA reads as TGTGCCAGCAGCCCGCGACTAGCGGGGGGACTAGCCAAAAACATTCAGTACTTC.

This sequence joins TRBV19 and TRBJ1-4, with TRBD1 as a possible D gene (5 bases). The V gene lost 1 base and the J gene lost 0 bases, with 15 bases spanning the gap. Germline CDR1 and CDR2: LNHDA and SQIVND (reference sequence). This CDR3 spans 18 amino acids. The CDR3 loop is CASSIGGVRVATNEKLFF. The CDR3, as DNA: TGTGCCAGTAGTATAGGTGGTGTCAGGGTTGCAACTAATGAAAAACTGTTTTTT.